This TCR beta chain stems from a study of Ad26.COV2.S vaccination and SARS-CoV-2 variants. The treatment here: 15 to 20 received Ad26.COV2.S at low or high dose, single or two shots; about 5 received placebo; per-sample allocation not given. Collection of samples fell on day 63 after the first vaccine or placebo injection. An Ad26 vector carrying the Wuhan-strain SARS-CoV-2 spike served as the vaccine. General study points: Vaccine recipients and placebo recipients showed similar non-spike TCR breadth.

Concerning this clone: Its antigen remains unidentified.

CDR3 length: 11 residues. Germline values: CDR1 SGHAT, CDR2 FQNNGV. With 2 bases removed from V and 10 bases from J, the gap between germline ends came to 7 bases. The method was immunoSEQ multiplex PCR; TCRdb's version includes in-frame clones alone and lacks a portion of them. The sample lists roughly 400,000 clones, about 92% occurring once. The sequencing used peripheral blood, collected in a trial of Ad26.COV2.S vaccine versus placebo. This sequence joins TRBV11-2 and TRBJ2-3; D call uncertain. This receptor was identified in a person between 18 and 60 years old who received the Ad26.COV2.S COVID-19 vaccine or a placebo. CDR3 in amino acids: CASSLYPPQYF. As DNA, the CDR3 is TGTGCCAGCAGCTTATATCCCCCGCAGTATTTT.